The present TCR beta chain was sequenced within a study of T cells expressing NK-cell markers. Study in general: Cells sorted as CD3+CD56+NKG2C+, CD3+CD56+NKG2C- and CD3+CD56-NKG2C+ T cells supplied the TCR beta repertoires. Among the eight sequenced donors, seven tested HCMV-seropositive and one tested seronegative.

Concerning this clonotype itself: The antigen remains unidentified.

CDR1 and CDR2 from the germline V gene are ENHRY and SYGVKD. This CDR3 region has 15 residues. Study-level points and caveats: Of the CD8+ T cell pool in about 6 donors, roughly 1.0-8% was accounted for by dominant NKG2C+ clonotypes.

UMI-tagged 5'RACE template switching yielded the TCR beta cDNA. TCRdb derives one entry per CDR3 protein from the 5' RACE reads, leaving out DNA. The sample table includes 350,000 to 400,000 distinct CDR3 sequences. The chain recombines TRBV10-3 with TRBJ1-1; checking the TCRdb D call of TRBD1 is not possible without DNA. The TCR comes from a woman in her 50s in good health. Specimen: blood T cells: a sorted CD56 or NKG2C T cell subset, CD4+ or CD8+ T cells, or bulk PBMC T cells (not recorded which). The CDR3 sequence is CAISARTSVDTEAFF.